Presented here are 9 T cell receptor beta chains from one specimen sequenced in a study of early T cells in non-severe SARS-CoV-2 infection. From the 5' RACE reads, TCRdb called clonotypes with MiXCR, one entry per CDR3 protein. The repertoire holds tens of thousands of distinct CDR3 sequences, more than 7% seen once, with approximately 3.6% in the top ten. Sample: whole blood. These receptors were obtained from an adult who was a healthcare worker with PCR-confirmed SARS-CoV-2 infection or an uninfected control (not recorded which).

This clonotype showed up many times. The chain combines TRBV4-1 with TRBJ2-4; perhaps TRBD1 as D (6 bases). Trimming removed 0 bases from V and 3 bases from J, with 15 bases in between. Germline lookup yields CDR1 MGHRA and CDR2 YSYEKL. CDR3 length: 17 amino acids. Here the CDR3 reads CASSQEGASFGKNIQYF. The CDR3 bases are TGCGCCAGCAGCCAAGAGGGGGCTAGCTTCGGCAAAAACATTCAGTACTTC.

This clonotype was seen a few times. The V gene is TRBV20-1, the J gene TRBJ1-2, with D possibly TRBD1 on 5 matching bases. Germline assignment: CDR1 DFQATT and CDR2 SNEGSKA (reference sequence). CDR3 size: 13 residues. Trimming took 0 bases from V and 8 from J, leaving 13 bases between them. The CDR3 DNA reads TGCAGTGCTAGAGATCAGGCCCACAGGGGCTACACCTTC. Its translation: CSARDQAHRGYTF.

This clonotype appeared many times. V and J are TRBV2 and TRBJ2-1, with TRBD2 matching 7 bases. CDR1 and CDR2 (germline): SNHLY, FYNNEI. This CDR3 spans 15 amino acids. V was clipped by 8 bases and J by 3 bases; unmatched bases: 10. The CDR3 nucleotides are TGTGCCAGCCTGGGGGGGAGAGGAGGCTACAATGAGCAGTTCTTC. It encodes CASLGGRGGYNEQFF. Drawing the rest from reference TRBV2 and TRBJ2-1, the complete variable domain is EPEVTQTPSHQVTQMGQEVILRCVPISNHLYFYWYRQILGQKVEFLVSFYNNEISEKSEIFDDQFSVERPDGSNFTLKIRSTKLEDSAMYFCASLGGRGGYNEQFFGPGTRLTVL.

This clonotype was counted many times. The J gene is TRBJ1-3, the V gene TRBV7-3; 9 bases agree with TRBD1. The CDR3 totals 19 residues. V was pared by 4 bases and J by 0 bases, with 13 bases of the junction left unmatched. The germline CDR1 and CDR2 sequences are SGHTA and FQGTGA. This CDR3 reads CASSSTPGQGPLSGNTIYF. The CDR3 DNA reads as TGTGCCAGCAGCTCGACTCCGGGACAGGGTCCGCTCTCTGGAAACACCATATATTTT. Full variable domain (rest looked up from reference TRBV7-3 and TRBJ1-3): GAGVSQTPSNKVTEKGKYVELRCDPISGHTALYWYRQSLGQGPEFLIYFQGTGAADDSGLPNDRFFAVRPEGSVSTLKIQRTERGDSAVYLCASSSTPGQGPLSGNTIYFGEGSWLTVV.

At least ten counts were recorded for this clonotype. The CDR3 DNA reads TGCAGCGTCCGTGCGGGAGGAGAGACCCAGTACTTC. Protein sequence: CSVRAGGETQYF. The chain uses TRBV29-1 and TRBJ2-5, with 8 bases aligning to TRBD2. With 6 bases clipped from V and 4 bases from J, the junction kept 4 bases outside the gene matches. CDR1 is SQVTM and CDR2 is ANQGSEA in the germline V gene. The CDR3 has 12 amino acids.

This clonotype was seen many times. CDR3 nucleotide sequence: TGTGCCAGCAGTCCCTGGACAGGGGCTAACTATGGCTACACCTTC. Protein: CASSPWTGANYGYTF. The chain uses TRBV27 and TRBJ1-2; TRBD1 matches at 9 bases. The V and J ends lost 5 bases and 0 bases, in that order; junction bases with no gene match: 4. In germline, CDR1 is MNHEY, CDR2 SMNVEV (reference sequence). This CDR3 is built from 15 residues.

This clonotype was detected many times. The V and J genes are TRBV6-6 and TRBJ2-7, with D possibly matching TRBD1 (6 bases). The germline gives CDR1 MNHNY, CDR2 SVGAGI (reference sequence). Trimming left V 6 bases short and J 1 base short, with 10 bases between. The CDR3 runs 13 residues. For the CDR3, the DNA is TGTGCCAGCAGGGGACAAGGTTCCTACGAGCAGTACTTC. Its protein is CASRGQGSYEQYF.

The chain couples TRBV29-1 to TRBJ1-1; D gene unclear. The CDR3 sequence is 13 residues long. Germline V gene lookup returns CDR1 SQVTM and CDR2 ANQGSEA. Between the trimmed V and J ends, which lost 6 bases and 0 bases, there was a span of 11 bases. CDR3 protein: CSVRGSLNTEAFF. In nucleotides, the CDR3 is TGCAGCGTCCGCGGCTCTCTGAACACTGAAGCTTTCTTT.

In its sample, this clonotype was seen many times. The CDR3 region is CASSQRGTSGTYEQYF. CDR3 coding DNA: TGTGCCAGCAGCCAACGCGGGACTAGCGGGACCTACGAGCAGTACTTC. The chain joins TRBV3-1 to TRBJ2-7, with 13 bases aligning to TRBD2. The CDR3 has 16 amino acids. Looked up from germline, CDR1 is LGHDT and CDR2 is YNNKEL (reference sequence). After removal of 2 bases from V and 2 bases from J, the junction contained 3 bases not matched to a gene.